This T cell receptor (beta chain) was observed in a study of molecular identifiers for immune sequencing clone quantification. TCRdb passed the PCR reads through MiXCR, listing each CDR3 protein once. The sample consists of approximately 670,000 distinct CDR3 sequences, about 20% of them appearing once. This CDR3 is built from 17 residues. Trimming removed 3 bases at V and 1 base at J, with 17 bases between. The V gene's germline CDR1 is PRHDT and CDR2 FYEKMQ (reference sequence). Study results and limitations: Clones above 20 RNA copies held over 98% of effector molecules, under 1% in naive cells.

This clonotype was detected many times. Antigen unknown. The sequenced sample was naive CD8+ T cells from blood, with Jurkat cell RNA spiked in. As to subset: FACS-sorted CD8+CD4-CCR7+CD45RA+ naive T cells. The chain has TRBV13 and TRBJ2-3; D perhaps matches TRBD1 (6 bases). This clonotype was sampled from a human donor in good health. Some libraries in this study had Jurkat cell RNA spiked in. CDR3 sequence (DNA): TGTGCCAGCAGCTTGGGGATGGGACACCAACGCACAGATACGCAGTATTTT. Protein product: CASSLGMGHQRTDTQYF. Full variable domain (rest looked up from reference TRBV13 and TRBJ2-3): AAGVIQSPRHLIKEKRETATLKCYPIPRHDTVYWYQQGPGQDPQFLISFYEKMQSDKGSIPDRFSAQQFSDYHSELNMSSLELGDSALYFCASSLGMGHQRTDTQYFGPGTRLTVL.